The 20 T cell receptor beta chains reported below all come from one sample, sequenced in a study of cytomegalovirus exposure and HLA in healthy donors (dated by TCRdb to about 2017). Preparation of the library involved the immunoSEQ multiplex PCR assay. Imported from immuneACCESS, the table was reduced by TCRdb to in-frame sequences with V and J called. These copies leave out some clones; in studies compared against another copy, an unresolved V gene accounts for under half, and the cause of the remainder is not known. The sample table holds 100,000 to 150,000 clones, of which 88% were seen once. Less than 4.5% of the sample lies in the top ten. Sequencing used PBMCs. All receptors come from a young man in good health and CMV-seropositive.

The chain links TRBV29-1 to TRBJ2-3; TRBD2 matches at 7 bases. The CDR3 spans 15 residues. Germline V gene data show CDR1 as SQVTM and CDR2 as ANQGSEA. V was pared by 6 bases and J by 4 bases, with 13 bases of the junction left unmatched. The CDR3 coding sequence is TGCAGCGTCGGGGAGGGGAGGGGTCCTTCAGATACGCAGTATTTT. It codes for CSVGEGRGPSDTQYF.

The rearrangement links TRBV2 to TRBJ2-3; D might be TRBD2 (5 bases). The CDR3 sequence is 14 residues long. CDR1 SNHLY and CDR2 FYNNEI come from the germline V gene. V dropped 4 bases and J dropped 1 base, with 9 bases sitting between them. The CDR3 region has the DNA TGTGCCAGCAGTGGAGTTAGCGGCACAGATACGCAGTATTTT. The encoded protein is CASSGVSGTDTQYF.

This clone was counted once. The chain recombines TRBV7-2 with TRBJ2-1, with 14 bases aligning to TRBD2. CDR1 is SGHTA, CDR2 FQGNSA, per germline. V lost 7 bases and J lost 4; bases outside the gene matches: 3. The CDR3 runs to 15 residues. The CDR3 bases are TGTGCCAGCACTCGGACTAGCGGGGGGTACAATGAGCAGTTCTTC. Translating gives CASTRTSGGYNEQFF.

The V gene is TRBV28, the J gene TRBJ1-5; D perhaps matches TRBD1 (6 bases). Trimming took 8 bases from V and 5 from J, leaving 19 bases between them. Germline V gene data show CDR1 as MDHEN and CDR2 as SYDVKM. The CDR3 length is 15 residues. This CDR3 is CASGSVGQGYQPQHF. CDR3 nucleotides: TGTGCCAGCGGCTCCGTGGGGCAGGGGTATCAGCCCCAGCATTTT.

The genes are TRBV7-9 and TRBJ2-7, with TRBD1 identical over 9 bases. From germline, CDR1 is SEHNR and CDR2 FQNEAQ (reference sequence). CDR3 length: 15 residues. V was clipped by 6 bases and J by 2 bases; unmatched bases: 8. CDR3 DNA sequence: TGTGCCAGCAGTCCACAGGGGGCCCTTCCCTACGAGCAGTACTTC. It specifies CASSPQGALPYEQYF.

J is TRBJ2-3 and V is TRBV5-1; possibly TRBD2 for D (5 bases). CDR1 and CDR2 from the germline V gene are SGHRS and YFSETQ. The CDR3 runs 15 residues. V was shortened by 0 bases and J by 1 base, with 9 bases between the two germline ends. The chain's CDR3 is CASSLGRGGTDTQYF. DNA for the CDR3: TGCGCCAGCAGCTTGGGACGGGGAGGCACAGATACGCAGTATTTT.

The genes are TRBV15 and TRBJ2-4; D possibly corresponds to TRBD1 (5 bases). Trimming left V 0 bases short and J 3 bases short, with 9 bases between. Germline CDR1 is LNHNV and CDR2 is YYDKDF (reference sequence). The CDR3 runs to 15 residues. The CDR3 region has the DNA TGTGCCACCAGCAGAGAGGACAATCGCAAAAACATTCAGTACTTC. It is translated as CATSREDNRKNIQYF.

The rearrangement uses TRBV7-2 and TRBJ1-1, with TRBD1 identical over 9 bases. The trim removed 2 bases at V and 7 bases at J, leaving 8 bases unmatched. The CDR3 sequence is 15 residues long. Germline V gene lookup returns CDR1 SGHTA and CDR2 FQGNSA. CDR3 in amino acids: CASSLSKTGGSEAFF. DNA of the CDR3: TGTGCCAGCAGCTTATCGAAGACAGGGGGTAGTGAAGCTTTCTTT.

This clone was detected once. The CDR3 spells CASSLGQWAVPLETQYF. The CDR3 DNA reads TGTGCCAGCAGCTTAGGGCAATGGGCCGTGCCCTTGGAGACCCAGTACTTC. The V and J genes are TRBV11-2 and TRBJ2-5; D is unclear. Germline V gene data show CDR1 as SGHAT and CDR2 as FQNNGV. Trimming stripped 1 base from V and 5 bases from J, with 20 bases between. This CDR3 spans 17 amino acids.

The chain carries TRBV7-9 and TRBJ2-7, with 8 bases fitting TRBD1. The CDR3 loop spans 15 amino acids. Unmatched junction bases numbered 6, after V lost 1 base and J lost 4 bases. CDR1 is SEHNR, CDR2 FQNEAQ, per germline (reference sequence). CDR3 protein: CASSLEAGGGYEQYF. CDR3 nucleotides: TGTGCCAGCAGCTTAGAAGCAGGGGGCGGTTACGAGCAGTACTTC.

V gene TRBV5-1 combines with J gene TRBJ2-4; perhaps TRBD1 as D (5 bases). The V gene's germline CDR1 is SGHRS and CDR2 YFSETQ. The CDR3 is 16 residues long. V lost 0 bases to trimming and J lost 2 bases, with 12 bases between them. The CDR3 loop is CASSLEGVGSKNIQYF. In DNA form, the CDR3 reads TGCGCCAGCAGCTTGGAAGGGGTTGGTTCCAAAAACATTCAGTACTTC.

J is TRBJ1-2 and V is TRBV28; D unclear. CDR1 is MDHEN and CDR2 is SYDVKM in the germline V gene. V lost 2 bases and J 7 bases, leaving 14 bases between the germline ends. This CDR3 is built from 14 residues. The CDR3 DNA is TGTGCCAGCAGTTTAAACATGGGCACGGCTGGCTACACCTTC. It translates to CASSLNMGTAGYTF.

The chain carries TRBV18 and TRBJ2-5, with 7 nucleotides matching TRBD2. The CDR3 is made up of 15 amino acids. The ends lost 3 bases at V and 2 bases at J; junction bases unmatched: 6. Germline CDR1 is KGHSH and CDR2 is LQKENI. The CDR3 coding sequence is TGTGCCAGCTCACCCCCCCGGGGGGAACAAGAGACCCAGTACTTC. Its protein product is CASSPPRGEQETQYF.

About this clone itself: This specimen includes other DNA sequences encoding the same CDR3. The V and J genes are TRBV7-9 and TRBJ1-1; D possibly corresponds to TRBD1 (5 bases). V was shortened by 1 base and J by 0 bases, with 6 bases between the two germline ends. Germline lookup yields CDR1 SEHNR and CDR2 FQNEAQ (reference sequence). This CDR3 region has 14 residues. The CDR3 DNA reads TGTGCCAGCAGCTTAGGACAGATGAACACTGAAGCTTTCTTT. Amino acid sequence: CASSLGQMNTEAFF. Combining the CDR3 with reference TRBV7-9 and TRBJ1-1 gives the whole variable domain DTGVSQNPRHKITKRGQNVTFRCDPISEHNRLYWYRQTLGQGPEFLTYFQNEAQLEKSRLLSDRFSAERPKGSFSTLEIQRTEQGDSAMYLCASSLGQMNTEAFFGQGTRLTVV.

The chain employs TRBV13 and TRBJ2-3, with 9 bases identical to TRBD1. Germline V lookup: CDR1 PRHDT, CDR2 FYEKMQ (reference sequence). The V and J ends lost 0 bases and 4 bases, in that order; junction bases with no gene match: 5. The CDR3 consists of 16 residues. DNA of the CDR3: TGTGCCAGCAGCTTAGGGAGGGGACAGGGCCCAGATACGCAGTATTTT. It codes for CASSLGRGQGPDTQYF.

V gene TRBV5-1 combines with J gene TRBJ2-3; 13 positions match TRBD2. The CDR3 contains 16 residues. Germline lookup yields CDR1 SGHRS and CDR2 YFSETQ. Trimming removed 1 base from V and 5 bases from J; junction bases left unmatched: 4. This CDR3 reads CASSLWTSGGIDTQYF. CDR3 DNA: TGCGCCAGCAGCTTGTGGACTAGCGGGGGCATAGATACGCAGTATTTT.

The chain links TRBV19 to TRBJ1-1; possibly TRBD1 for D (6 bases). Germline V gene lookup returns CDR1 LNHDA and CDR2 SQIVND (reference sequence). CDR3 length: 13 amino acids. Trimming stripped 7 bases from V and 1 base from J, with 10 bases between. In DNA, the CDR3 is TGTGCCAGTACCAACAGGGCGAACACTGAAGCTTTCTTT. Protein: CASTNRANTEAFF.

The chain is built from TRBV6-1 and TRBJ2-5, with TRBD2 identical over 10 bases. CDR3 length: 14 residues. CDR1 MNHNS and CDR2 SASEGT come from the germline V gene. The junction had 5 bases not matched to a gene; V was cut back by 5 bases and J by 5 bases. Written as DNA, the CDR3 is TGTGCCAGCAGTTGGACTAGCGGTAGGGAGACCCAGTACTTC. Translating it yields CASSWTSGRETQYF.

The genes are TRBV19 and TRBJ1-5; D not resolved. Per the germline V gene, CDR1 is LNHDA and CDR2 is SQIVND (reference sequence). The CDR3 length is 16 residues. Between the trimmed V and J ends, which lost 3 bases and 2 bases, there was a span of 14 bases. This CDR3 reads CASSIGTISGNQPQHF. Here the CDR3 DNA reads TGTGCCAGTAGTATCGGAACGATTAGCGGCAATCAGCCCCAGCATTTT.

The V gene is TRBV4-2, the J gene TRBJ1-1, with no clear D. The V end lost 1 base, the J end lost 7 bases, and 19 bases lay between the germline ends. CDR1 and CDR2 (germline): LGHNA, YNFKEQ. The CDR3 is 16 residues long. The CDR3 spells CASSQVGNGGPVEAFF. In nucleotides, the CDR3 is TGTGCCAGCAGCCAAGTAGGTAACGGAGGACCAGTTGAAGCTTTCTTT.